Each of the 20 T cell receptor beta chains below was sequenced from the same sample in a study of T-cell memory formation after mild COVID-19 (dated by TCRdb to 2020 to 2022). Libraries were constructed by 5' RACE. The sample was run on an Illumina NovaSeq 6000. TCRdb reran the public reads through fastp at Q25 and MiXCR, keeping productive beta chains. Every CDR3 protein is listed once, alongside the most common genes and DNA of its rows. For this sample there are 400,000 to 500,000 distinct CDR3 sequences; 20% to 25% appear just once. The ten biggest clones cover roughly 8.7% of the sample. Sequenced sample: PBMCs or a T cell subset sorted from them (not recorded which). These receptors were collected from an adult woman who had mild COVID-19 (a few samples of this study predate the infection). The sample titles of this study are shuffled in the database, so cell type and time point are left out; the donor was told from shared clones.

This clonotype has a count of ten or more. The rearrangement joins TRBV9 to TRBJ1-2, with TRBD1 as a possible D gene (5 bases). The CDR3 runs 13 residues. CDR1 is SGDLS and CDR2 is YYNGEE in the germline V gene. The germline V and J ends were trimmed by 4 bases and 6 bases, with 13 bases remaining between them. DNA for the CDR3: TGTGCCAGCAGCCCGGGCCAGGGAGATGGCTACACCTTC. As protein: CASSPGQGDGYTF.

Ten or more counts support this clonotype. The V call is TRBV18, the J call TRBJ1-1; D remains unclear. With 3 bases removed from V and 1 base from J, the gap between germline ends came to 9 bases. Per the germline V gene, CDR1 is KGHSH and CDR2 is LQKENI. This CDR3 has 14 amino acids. The CDR3 DNA is TGTGCCAGCTCACCTCTTAGCAGGAACACTGAAGCTTTCTTT. It specifies CASSPLSRNTEAFF.

This clonotype was counted ten times or more. The J gene is TRBJ2-5, the V gene TRBV27; D ambiguous. The CDR3 covers 14 residues. CDR1 is MNHEY, CDR2 SMNVEV, per germline (reference sequence). With 1 base removed from V and 1 base from J, the gap between germline ends came to 7 bases. The CDR3 spells CASSLWVGQETQYF. The CDR3 coding sequence is TGTGCCAGCAGTTTATGGGTCGGCCAAGAGACCCAGTACTTC.

The V call is TRBV12-3 or TRBV12-4, the J call TRBJ1-5; 8 nucleotides match TRBD1. CDR3 length: 13 residues. The V gene end was trimmed by 6 bases and the J gene end by 6 bases; junction bases not matched to a gene: 4. Written as DNA, the CDR3 is TGTGCCAGCAGCCAGGGGGCAGGTCAGCCCCAGCATTTT. Its translation is CASSQGAGQPQHF.

This clonotype has a handful of counts. V and J are TRBV5-5 and TRBJ1-1, with 10 bases fitting TRBD1. CDR1 is SGHKS, CDR2 YYEKEE, per germline (reference sequence). The CDR3 totals 18 residues. Germline trimming cut 0 bases from V and 3 bases from J; bases unmatched to any gene: 11. The CDR3 spells CASSLVPGQGKGYTEAFF. In DNA form, the CDR3 reads TGTGCCAGCAGCTTGGTACCGGGACAGGGGAAGGGGTACACTGAAGCTTTCTTT.

The CDR3 region has the DNA TGCAGTGCTAGGGGAGGACCAAGGTTGGCCCAGCATTTT. Its translation is CSARGGPRLAQHF. The gene calls are TRBV20-1 and TRBJ1-5, with D hard to call. The CDR3 contains 13 residues. The V gene's germline CDR1 is DFQATT and CDR2 SNEGSKA (reference sequence). Trimming stripped 3 bases from V and 11 bases from J, with 17 bases between.

The chain is built from TRBV4-1 and TRBJ2-5; D might be TRBD1 (6 bases). The ends were cut back, 3 bases at V and 2 bases at J, with 16 bases in the middle. CDR3 length: 16 amino acids. CDR1 MGHRA and CDR2 YSYEKL come from the germline V gene. The CDR3 DNA follows: TGCGCCAGCAGCCACCCTAGGGCAGGGGTACAAGAGACCCAGTACTTC. Encoded protein: CASSHPRAGVQETQYF.

This clonotype showed up just a few times. The chain couples TRBV15 to TRBJ2-1; TRBD2 is a possible D gene (6 bases). The CDR3 runs 15 residues. The germline V gene encodes CDR1 LNHNV and CDR2 YYDKDF (reference sequence). Between the trimmed V and J ends, which lost 0 bases and 7 bases, there was a span of 13 bases. The DNA for the CDR3 is TGTGCCACCAGCAGAGATCGCGGGGAGGCTAATGAGCAGTTCTTC. This gives the protein CATSRDRGEANEQFF.

The chain uses TRBV7-8 and TRBJ2-2, with a weak D call TRBD1 (6 bases). V lost 6 bases and J lost 1, with 12 bases in between. The CDR3 consists of 15 residues. Germline lookup yields CDR1 SGHVS and CDR2 FQNEAQ. The CDR3 region is CASRETQGNTGELFF. CDR3 bases: TGTGCCAGCAGGGAAACACAGGGGAACACCGGGGAGCTGTTTTTT.

This clonotype appeared a few times. V is TRBV12-3 or TRBV12-4 and J is TRBJ2-2; no firm D call. This CDR3 is 14 amino acids long. The V and J ends lost 7 bases and 5 bases respectively, with 14 bases between them. The CDR3 loop is CASTRSLGTGELFF. The CDR3 nucleotides are TGTGCCAGCACCCGATCATTGGGGACCGGGGAGCTGTTTTTT.

This clonotype turned up a few times. The chain has TRBV5-1 and TRBJ2-1; 9 positions agree with TRBD1. Trimming cost V 4 bases and J 8 bases; bases outside gene matches: 10. The CDR3 consists of 15 residues. The germline gives CDR1 SGHRS, CDR2 YFSETQ. The CDR3 nucleotides are TGCGCCAGCAGCACCGGGACAGGGATTCGCGATGAGCAGTTCTTC. Protein product: CASSTGTGIRDEQFF.

The J gene is TRBJ2-1, the V gene TRBV2, with TRBD2 matching 10 bases. Unmatched junction bases numbered 5, after V lost 2 bases and J lost 7 bases. Germline loops: CDR1 SNHLY, CDR2 FYNNEI. CDR3 length: 15 amino acids. The CDR3 region is CASSEKLAGMNEQFF. The CDR3 DNA reads as TGTGCCAGCAGTGAAAAACTAGCGGGGATGAATGAGCAGTTCTTC.

V usage is TRBV7-8 and J usage is TRBJ1-1, with TRBD1 as a possible D gene (6 bases). The V end lost 5 bases, the J end lost 1 base, and 11 bases lay between the germline ends. Germline lookup yields CDR1 SGHVS and CDR2 FQNEAQ. This CDR3 spans 14 amino acids. CDR3 in DNA: TGTGCCAGCAGCCACGGCAGGGGGAACACTGAAGCTTTCTTT. Protein product: CASSHGRGNTEAFF.

This chain connects TRBV20-1 to TRBJ2-1; 13 nucleotides agree with TRBD2. CDR1 DFQATT and CDR2 SNEGSKA come from the germline V gene (reference sequence). The CDR3 covers 14 residues. V lost 6 bases to trimming and J lost 6 bases; unmatched junction nucleotides: 5. As DNA, the CDR3 is TGCAGTGCCCCGACTAGCGGGAGGTCCAATGAGCAGTTCTTC. Its protein is CSAPTSGRSNEQFF.

This rearrangement joins TRBV7-3 to TRBJ2-1; 8 bases agree with TRBD2. The CDR3 extends over 14 amino acids. The V gene end was trimmed by 6 bases and the J gene end by 5 bases; junction bases not matched to a gene: 6. Germline CDR1 reads SGHTA; CDR2 reads FQGTGA. The CDR3 reads CASSRAGGHNEQFF. The CDR3 region has the DNA TGTGCCAGCAGTAGGGCGGGGGGTCACAATGAGCAGTTCTTC.

This clonotype was counted a few times. This chain joins TRBV29-1 and TRBJ1-2, with D possibly matching TRBD1 (6 bases). Germline lookup yields CDR1 SQVTM and CDR2 ANQGSEA. Trimming left V 3 bases short and J 0 bases short, with 26 bases between. The CDR3 loop spans 19 amino acids. CDR3 sequence reads: CSVDGRHRDGSLANYGYTF. CDR3 nucleotides: TGCAGCGTTGACGGTCGTCACAGGGACGGGAGTTTAGCTAACTATGGCTACACCTTC. The full variable domain, completed using reference TRBV29-1 and TRBJ1-2, is SAVISQKPSRDICQRGTSLTIQCQVDSQVTMMFWYRQQPGQSLTLIATANQGSEATYESGFVIDKFPISRPNLTFSTLTVSNMSPEDSSIYLCSVDGRHRDGSLANYGYTFGSGTRLTVV.

This clonotype appeared a few times. The V call is TRBV7-9, the J call TRBJ1-1; TRBD1 aligns across 9 bases. Trimming removed 4 bases from V and 0 bases from J; junction bases left unmatched: 3. Germline V gene sequence: CDR1 SEHNR, CDR2 FQNEAQ (reference sequence). This CDR3 spans 15 amino acids. DNA for the CDR3: TGTGCCAGCAGCTCAAACAGGGGGCTGAACACTGAAGCTTTCTTT. Amino acid sequence: CASSSNRGLNTEAFF.

The genes are TRBV3-1 and TRBJ2-5; D may be TRBD1 or TRBD2 (6 bases each). The CDR3 totals 16 residues. V was pared by 1 base and J by 5 bases, with 17 bases between. CDR1 and CDR2 from the germline V gene are LGHDT and YNNKEL (reference sequence). The chain's CDR3 is CASSQASLGGGETQYF. CDR3 coding DNA: TGTGCCAGCAGCCAAGCCTCCCTGGGGGGCGGCGAGACCCAGTACTTC.

The chain is built from TRBV7-8 and TRBJ2-1; 8 positions match TRBD2. This CDR3 is 12 amino acids long. Trimming at V came to 1 base and at J to 16 bases, leaving 6 bases not matched to a gene. The germline CDR1 and CDR2 sequences are SGHVS and FQNEAQ. The CDR3 nucleotides are TGTGCCAGCAGCTTAGAAAGACTAGCGTATTTCTTC. It encodes CASSLERLAYFF. Supplemented by reference TRBV7-8 and TRBJ2-1, the full variable domain reads GAGVSQSPRYKVAKRGQDVALRCDPISGHVSLFWYQQALGQGPEFLTYFQNEAQLDKSGLPSDRFFAERPEGSVSTLKIQRTQQEDSAVYLCASSLERLAYFFGPGTRLTVL.

The chain recombines TRBV6-4 with TRBJ2-3; 7 nucleotides agree with TRBD2. This CDR3 contains 13 residues. J lost 5 bases, V lost 1 base, and 0 bases had no gene match. CDR1 is MRHNA, CDR2 SNTAGT, per germline. CDR3 sequence: CASSDWEGDTQYF. Here the CDR3 DNA reads TGTGCCAGCAGTGACTGGGAGGGAGATACGCAGTATTTT.